The entry below gives a single TCR beta chain sequence along with its context. Sequencing targeted TCR beta in blood CD8+ and CD4+ T cells. RNA totalling about 0.45 to 1 ug underwent reverse transcription with random hexamers. TCR beta CDR3 was amplified by immunoSEQ multiplex PCR. This amplification extended across 54 Vbeta and 13 Jbeta segments. TCRdb recomputed calls from the immunoSEQ multiplex PCR reads with MiXCR, one row per CDR3 protein. Altogether 150,000 to 200,000 distinct CDR3 sequences are present, about 93% being singletons, with the ten largest covering more than 0.13%. This CDR3 spans 14 amino acids. Germline V gene lookup returns CDR1 LGHDT and CDR2 YNNKEL (reference sequence). Trimming removed 3 bases at V and 4 bases at J, with 13 bases between. This sample stems from a study of CD8 T cells in Susac syndrome.

The sequence was collected from a human donor in good health. The rearrangement joins TRBV3-1 to TRBJ2-7; no firm D call. The material sequenced was CD4+ T cells from PBMCs. The chain's CDR3 is CASSHRLDRYEQYF. The CDR3, as DNA: TGTGCCAGCAGCCATCGCCTTGATCGGTACGAGCAGTACTTC.